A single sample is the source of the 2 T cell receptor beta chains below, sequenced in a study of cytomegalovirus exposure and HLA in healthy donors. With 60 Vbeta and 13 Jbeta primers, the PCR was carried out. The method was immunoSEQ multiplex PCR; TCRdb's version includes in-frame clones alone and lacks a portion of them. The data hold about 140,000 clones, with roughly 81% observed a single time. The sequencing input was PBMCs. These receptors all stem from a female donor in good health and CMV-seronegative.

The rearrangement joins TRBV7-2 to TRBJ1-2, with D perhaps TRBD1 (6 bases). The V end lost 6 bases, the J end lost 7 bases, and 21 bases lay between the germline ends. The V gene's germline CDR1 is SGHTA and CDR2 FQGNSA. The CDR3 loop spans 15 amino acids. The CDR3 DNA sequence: TGTGCCAGCAGTTTCCAGAGGGGGTACAGGGCTGGCTACACCTTC. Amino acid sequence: CASSFQRGYRAGYTF.

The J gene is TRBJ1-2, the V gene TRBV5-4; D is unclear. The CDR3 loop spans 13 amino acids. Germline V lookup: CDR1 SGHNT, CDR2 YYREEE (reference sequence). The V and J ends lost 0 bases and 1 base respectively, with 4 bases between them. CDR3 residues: CASSLGSNYGYTF. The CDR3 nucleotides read TGTGCCAGCAGCTTGGGCAGTAACTATGGCTACACCTTC.